This T cell receptor (beta chain) was identified during a study of blood T cell repertoires in COVID-19. On the study more broadly: Spain, Italy and the United States supplied samples that represented acute and convalescent COVID-19.

Under the authors' procedure: Nucleated cell counts were estimated from reference gene primer amplification. Data came from immunoSEQ multiplex PCR; TCRdb stores just in-frame clones and leaves some out. That table furnishes V, J and clone size, whereas the DNA furnished D and trimming. Of roughly 49,000 clones listed, 75% to 85% are singletons. V was cut by 2 bases and J by 2 bases, with 5 bases left in between. CDR3 size: 14 residues. Germline V CDR1 and CDR2: SGHRS, YFSETQ. Sequencing was performed on peripheral blood. This TCR was recovered from a man aged 35-49 years with acute or convalescent COVID-19. The chain combines TRBV5-1 with TRBJ2-6; no firm D call. The DNA for the CDR3 is TGCGCCAGCAGCTTCTCCGCTGGGGCCAACGTCCTGACTTTC. Its protein is CASSFSAGANVLTF.